This T cell receptor beta chain comes out of a study of OX40 agonist ivuxolimab in advanced cancers. Study at large: Aged about 20 to 80 with a mean of about 63 years, they were 75% to 85% male.

Germline V gene lookup returns CDR1 SNHLY and CDR2 FYNNEI. Trimming took 7 bases from V and 13 from J, leaving 14 bases between them. CDR3 length equals 11 residues. Only in-frame clones appear in the TCRdb table, and some are missing; sequencing was by immunoSEQ multiplex PCR. The data show approximately 60,000 clones, roughly 87% seen once. This TCR derives from an adult with an advanced solid tumor such as melanoma, head and neck, liver or kidney cancer. The rearrangement joins TRBV2 to TRBJ2-1; D unresolved. The sample consisted of CD4+ or CD8+ T cells sorted from blood, taken in a trial of the OX40 agonist ivuxolimab. The CDR3 nucleotides are TGTGCCAGCACCATCACTGGGTTTCAGTTCTTC. Its translation: CASTITGFQFF.